This T cell receptor (beta chain) stems from a study of blood T cell repertoires in COVID-19. Study at large: Nucleic acid was either cDNA or gDNA, and it came from T cells, B-cell-depleted T cells, or PBMCs.

CDR3 length equals 15 residues. Germline V gives CDR1 SGHRS, CDR2 YFSETQ. V shed 4 bases and J 4 bases; nucleotides not matched to a gene: 4. As processed by the authors: Amplified reference gene primers provided the basis for estimating nucleated cell counts. Sequencing was performed with immunoSEQ multiplex PCR; in TCRdb, only in-frame clones are kept and a portion is missing. That table furnishes V, J and clone size, whereas the DNA furnished D and trimming. The sample has around 370,000 clones; about 90% are singletons. The TCR comes from a woman between 18 and 29 years old who had recovered from COVID-19. The sequencing sample was made of peripheral blood. The chain is built from TRBV5-1 and TRBJ2-3; 12 bases align to TRBD2. The CDR3 loop is CASSVPSGRADTQYF. DNA of the CDR3: TGCGCCAGCAGCGTACCTAGCGGGAGGGCAGATACGCAGTATTTT.